This is a list of T cell receptor beta chains from one sample in a study of blood T cells in healthy people across ages. Using its own MiXCR run on the 5' RACE reads, TCRdb lists one record per CDR3 protein. The table lists hundreds of thousands of distinct CDR3 sequences, about 32% of them singletons. Material: blood. Every receptor here comes from a woman aged 80 or over in good health. The CDR3 runs from the conserved cysteine through the conserved F or W. A D gene is named only where the DNA matches it firmly. Expanded clones are given a class, and other clones once, few, many or no size at all.

v_call: TRBV11-1
clone_size: .
j_call: TRBJ1-1
d_call: TRBD1
cdr3_nt: TGTGCCAGCAGCTTAAACTTCTTAGGGGGCATGAACACTGAAGCTTTCTTT
cdr3_aa: CASSLNFLGGMNTEAFF

v_call: TRBV12-3/TRBV12-4
clone_size: .
j_call: TRBJ1-1
d_call: TRBD1
cdr3_nt: TGTGCCAGCAGCGCAGACAGGGTCGGGACTGAAGCTTTCTTT
cdr3_aa: CASSADRVGTEAFF

v_call: TRBV19
clone_size: many
j_call: TRBJ2-7
d_call: .
cdr3_nt: TGTGCCAGTAGTCTCGGGGCCTACTACGAGCAGTACTTC
cdr3_aa: CASSLGAYYEQYF

v_call: TRBV4-1
clone_size: .
j_call: TRBJ2-3
d_call: .
cdr3_nt: TGCGCCAGCAGCCAAGAGAGAGCTTACACAGATACACAGTATTTT
cdr3_aa: CASSQERAYTDTQYF

v_call: TRBV5-1
clone_size: .
j_call: TRBJ1-5
d_call: .
cdr3_nt: TGCGCCAGCAGCTTGGCAGGGGAGAGCAATCAGCCCCAGCATTTT
cdr3_aa: CASSLAGESNQPQHF

v_call: TRBV29-1
clone_size: many
j_call: TRBJ2-3
d_call: TRBD2
cdr3_nt: TGCAGCGTGAATAAACTAGCGGGGGGACGCACAGATACGCAGTATTTT
cdr3_aa: CSVNKLAGGRTDTQYF

v_call: TRBV4-3
clone_size: many
j_call: TRBJ2-1
d_call: TRBD2
cdr3_nt: TGCGCCAGCAGCCAAGGGACTAGCGGCGACTACAATGAGCAGTTCTTC
cdr3_aa: CASSQGTSGDYNEQFF

v_call: TRBV5-4
clone_size: few
j_call: TRBJ2-1
d_call: TRBD2
cdr3_nt: TGTGCCAGCAGCCCCGGACTAGCGGGGCTTGCTACGGATGAGCAGTTCTTC
cdr3_aa: CASSPGLAGLATDEQFF

v_call: TRBV7-2
clone_size: many
j_call: TRBJ2-1
d_call: .
cdr3_nt: TGTGCCAGCAGCCGTGAGCAGTTCTTC
cdr3_aa: CASSREQFF

v_call: TRBV30
clone_size: .
j_call: TRBJ2-4
d_call: .
cdr3_nt: TGTGCCTGGAGTGTAATGCGGTCGGGGGAGCAGTACTTC
cdr3_aa: CAWSVMRSGEQYF

v_call: TRBV6-1
clone_size: few
j_call: TRBJ2-3
d_call: .
cdr3_nt: TGTGCCAGCAGTTTCGCGGGGCGCGCAGATACGCAGTATTTT
cdr3_aa: CASSFAGRADTQYF

v_call: TRBV14
clone_size: many
j_call: TRBJ2-5
d_call: .
cdr3_nt: TGTGCCAGCAGCCAAGACAGGGGGCGCGGGGGAGAGACCCAGTACTTC
cdr3_aa: CASSQDRGRGGETQYF

v_call: TRBV7-2
clone_size: .
j_call: TRBJ1-4
d_call: .
cdr3_nt: TGTGCCAGCAGCGCCGTCCTTAATGAAAAACTGTTTTTT
cdr3_aa: CASSAVLNEKLFF

v_call: TRBV4-1
clone_size: .
j_call: TRBJ1-2
d_call: TRBD1
cdr3_nt: TGCGCCAGCAGCGATCGGGACAGCAGACCTACTAACTATGGCTACACCTTC
cdr3_aa: CASSDRDSRPTNYGYTF

v_call: TRBV20-1
clone_size: .
j_call: TRBJ1-2
d_call: .
cdr3_nt: TGCAGTGCTAGAGATGAAGGGGACCTCTATGGCTACACCTTC
cdr3_aa: CSARDEGDLYGYTF

v_call: TRBV4-1
clone_size: many
j_call: TRBJ2-1
d_call: TRBD2
cdr3_nt: TGCGCCAGCAGCCAAGATACGGCTAGCGGGGGTGCCTCCTACAATGAGCAGTTCTTC
cdr3_aa: CASSQDTASGGASYNEQFF

v_call: TRBV15
clone_size: .
j_call: TRBJ2-3
d_call: .
cdr3_nt: TGTGCCACCAGCATGGATCTTATAGATACGCAGTATTTT
cdr3_aa: CATSMDLIDTQYF

v_call: TRBV6-1
clone_size: .
j_call: TRBJ1-1
d_call: TRBD1
cdr3_nt: TGTGCCAGCAGAAGACAGGGGATGGGCTTTGTTGTGGTGGGAGCTTTCTTT
cdr3_aa: CASRRQGMGFVVVGAFF

v_call: TRBV20-1
clone_size: many
j_call: TRBJ2-7
d_call: TRBD1
cdr3_nt: TGCAGTGCCTCGGGACAGCTGGGGTACGAGCAGTACTTC
cdr3_aa: CSASGQLGYEQYF

v_call: TRBV9
clone_size: many
j_call: TRBJ2-5
d_call: .
cdr3_nt: TGTGCCAGCAGCACCCCGCAGGGGGGAGGGACCCAGTACTTC
cdr3_aa: CASSTPQGGGTQYF

v_call: TRBV7-6
clone_size: .
j_call: TRBJ2-5
d_call: TRBD2
cdr3_nt: TGTGCCAGCAGCTTAGGGAAGGGACTAGCGGTAGAGACCCAGTACTTC
cdr3_aa: CASSLGKGLAVETQYF

v_call: TRBV20-1
clone_size: .
j_call: TRBJ1-2
d_call: .
cdr3_nt: TGCAGTGCTAGGGACACCCTAGAGTATGGCTACACCTTC
cdr3_aa: CSARDTLEYGYTF

v_call: TRBV10-3
clone_size: few
j_call: TRBJ1-4
d_call: TRBD1
cdr3_nt: TGTGCCATCAGTGCAGGGGGCGAAAAACTGTTTTTT
cdr3_aa: CAISAGGEKLFF

v_call: TRBV10-3
clone_size: few
j_call: TRBJ1-3
d_call: .
cdr3_nt: TGTGCCATCAGGAGTGGACCCCTGAGCTCTGGAAACACCATATATTTT
cdr3_aa: CAIRSGPLSSGNTIYF

v_call: TRBV28
clone_size: .
j_call: TRBJ1-2
d_call: .
cdr3_nt: TGTGCCAGCGTAGACACCACTAACTATGGCTACACCTTC
cdr3_aa: CASVDTTNYGYTF

v_call: TRBV11-1
clone_size: .
j_call: TRBJ2-2
d_call: .
cdr3_nt: TGTGCCAGCAGACCAATCGGACAGGGAGGGTCCACCGGGGAGCTGTTTTTT
cdr3_aa: CASRPIGQGGSTGELFF

v_call: TRBV5-6
clone_size: many
j_call: TRBJ2-1
d_call: TRBD1
cdr3_nt: TGTGCCAGCAGCCCGAGGACAGGGGGCTCAATCCACTACAATGAGCAGTTCTTC
cdr3_aa: CASSPRTGGSIHYNEQFF

v_call: TRBV27
clone_size: many
j_call: TRBJ2-5
d_call: .
cdr3_nt: TGTGCCAGCAGTTCCACCTGGGAGACCCAGTACTTC
cdr3_aa: CASSSTWETQYF

v_call: TRBV20-1
clone_size: many
j_call: TRBJ2-7
d_call: .
cdr3_nt: TGCAGTGCTCAAGATCCGGGGGTCCCCTACGAGCAGTACTTC
cdr3_aa: CSAQDPGVPYEQYF

v_call: TRBV5-1
clone_size: many
j_call: TRBJ2-7
d_call: TRBD2
cdr3_nt: TGTGCCAGCAGCTTGGGGGGGTACGAGCAGTACTTC
cdr3_aa: CASSLGGYEQYF

v_call: TRBV6-5
clone_size: few
j_call: TRBJ1-4
d_call: TRBD1
cdr3_nt: TGTGCCAGCAGTTACGCAGGGGGCGCCCACACAACTAATGAAAAACTGTTTTTT
cdr3_aa: CASSYAGGAHTTNEKLFF

v_call: TRBV4-2
clone_size: once
j_call: TRBJ2-1
d_call: .
cdr3_nt: TGTGCCAGCAGCCAAGTGCATAGGGGCGAGCAGTTCTTC
cdr3_aa: CASSQVHRGEQFF

v_call: TRBV20-1
clone_size: many
j_call: TRBJ2-5
d_call: TRBD1
cdr3_nt: TGCAGTGCTGTCCCCCCGGGACAGACGTACCAAGAGACCCAGTACTTC
cdr3_aa: CSAVPPGQTYQETQYF

v_call: TRBV5-1
clone_size: many
j_call: TRBJ2-1
d_call: TRBD1
cdr3_nt: TGCGCCAGCAGCCTTGCGACAGGGGTGGGGAATGAGCAGTTCTTC
cdr3_aa: CASSLATGVGNEQFF

v_call: TRBV20-1
clone_size: .
j_call: TRBJ2-5
d_call: TRBD2
cdr3_nt: TGCAGTGCTAGAGCGTGGACTAGCGGGGGGGGGCAAGAGACCCAGTACTTC
cdr3_aa: CSARAWTSGGGQETQYF

v_call: TRBV7-2
clone_size: many
j_call: TRBJ2-7
d_call: TRBD2
cdr3_nt: TGTGCCAGCAGGTCCGGACTAGCGGGTCCTATCCGTGACGAGCAGTACTTC
cdr3_aa: CASRSGLAGPIRDEQYF

v_call: TRBV28
clone_size: many
j_call: TRBJ2-3
d_call: .
cdr3_nt: TGTGCCAGCAGTTCCGACCTTCTAGCGCTGGATACGCAGTATTTT
cdr3_aa: CASSSDLLALDTQYF

v_call: TRBV10-3
clone_size: .
j_call: TRBJ1-1
d_call: .
cdr3_nt: TGTGCCACCTATCCGCGGGGAGGTGTTAGCACTGAAGCTTTCTTT
cdr3_aa: CATYPRGGVSTEAFF

v_call: TRBV12-3/TRBV12-4
clone_size: .
j_call: TRBJ2-3
d_call: .
cdr3_nt: TGTGCCAGCAGTTTGACTAGAGGGGGCACAGATGCGCAATATTTT
cdr3_aa: CASSLTRGGTDAQYF

v_call: TRBV28
clone_size: .
j_call: TRBJ2-7
d_call: .
cdr3_nt: TGTGCCAGCAGTCCGGGCCCAATGGGGGAGCAGTACTTC
cdr3_aa: CASSPGPMGEQYF

v_call: TRBV30
clone_size: .
j_call: TRBJ2-6
d_call: .
cdr3_nt: TGTGCCTGGGGTACCGGGACACGGTTCTCTGGGGCCAACGTCCTGACTTTC
cdr3_aa: CAWGTGTRFSGANVLTF

v_call: TRBV20-1
clone_size: many
j_call: TRBJ1-5
d_call: .
cdr3_nt: TGCAGTGCTCCGGAGGGGGGCACTGGGCGAGTCTATAGCAATCAGCCCCAGCATTTT
cdr3_aa: CSAPEGGTGRVYSNQPQHF

v_call: TRBV6-2/TRBV6-3
clone_size: .
j_call: TRBJ1-5
d_call: .
cdr3_nt: TGTACCAGCTTGGGGAACGGAGGGGTGGAGCCCCAGCATTTT
cdr3_aa: CTSLGNGGVEPQHF

v_call: TRBV5-4
clone_size: .
j_call: TRBJ2-2
d_call: .
cdr3_nt: TGTGCCAGCAGCCGCCGTAAACAGGAGCTGTTTTTT
cdr3_aa: CASSRRKQELFF

v_call: TRBV5-1
clone_size: .
j_call: TRBJ1-2
d_call: .
cdr3_nt: TGCGCCAGCAGCTCCGGGGACGGGAACTATGGCTACACCTTC
cdr3_aa: CASSSGDGNYGYTF

v_call: TRBV7-2
clone_size: many
j_call: TRBJ2-1
d_call: TRBD2
cdr3_nt: TGTGCCAGCAGCTTAGCTTTGCGGGGGGCCTCCTACAATGAGCAGTTCTTC
cdr3_aa: CASSLALRGASYNEQFF

v_call: TRBV7-2
clone_size: many
j_call: TRBJ2-3
d_call: .
cdr3_nt: TGTGCCAGCAGCCCCATCGGGGCACGCACAGATACGCAGTATTTT
cdr3_aa: CASSPIGARTDTQYF

v_call: TRBV7-2
clone_size: .
j_call: TRBJ2-3
d_call: TRBD2
cdr3_nt: TGTGCCAGCAGCTCTTATTCAGCGGGGGGCACAGATACGCAGTATTTT
cdr3_aa: CASSSYSAGGTDTQYF

v_call: TRBV7-8
clone_size: few
j_call: TRBJ2-7
d_call: TRBD2
cdr3_nt: TGTGCCAGCAGCTTAGCCCGGACTAGCGGGGGCGACGAGCAGTACTTC
cdr3_aa: CASSLARTSGGDEQYF

v_call: TRBV6-5
clone_size: few
j_call: TRBJ1-6
d_call: TRBD1
cdr3_nt: TGTGCCAGCAACGACAGGGTCGGTAATTCACCCCTCCACTTT
cdr3_aa: CASNDRVGNSPLHF

v_call: TRBV4-2
clone_size: few
j_call: TRBJ1-5
d_call: .
cdr3_nt: TGTGCCAGCAGCCAAGCCCCGGGAGACAATCAGCCCCAGCATTTT
cdr3_aa: CASSQAPGDNQPQHF

v_call: TRBV6-5
clone_size: many
j_call: TRBJ1-4
d_call: .
cdr3_nt: TGTGCCAGCAGTTACTTTGCCGGAGATGAAAAACTGTTTTTT
cdr3_aa: CASSYFAGDEKLFF

v_call: TRBV10-3
clone_size: few
j_call: TRBJ2-1
d_call: TRBD2
cdr3_nt: TGTGCCATCAGTGATGGGGGGCTAGCGGGGGGACAGCAGTTCTTC
cdr3_aa: CAISDGGLAGGQQFF

v_call: TRBV7-2
clone_size: many
j_call: TRBJ1-2
d_call: TRBD1
cdr3_nt: TGTGCCAGCACCCTGCCAGGGGGCTATGGCTACACCTTC
cdr3_aa: CASTLPGGYGYTF

v_call: TRBV6-1
clone_size: .
j_call: TRBJ1-5
d_call: TRBD1
cdr3_nt: TGTGCCAGCAGACCCGGACAGGGCGAGGGAAATCAGCCCCAGCATTTT
cdr3_aa: CASRPGQGEGNQPQHF

v_call: TRBV12-3/TRBV12-4
clone_size: .
j_call: TRBJ2-1
d_call: .
cdr3_nt: TGTGCCAGCACCACCGACACTTTCCAACCTCTCTCCTACAATGAGCAGTTCTTC
cdr3_aa: CASTTDTFQPLSYNEQFF

v_call: TRBV7-2
clone_size: once
j_call: TRBJ1-2
d_call: TRBD1
cdr3_nt: TGTGCCAGCAGCCAGATAGGGGGCTGTGGCTACACCTTC
cdr3_aa: CASSQIGGCGYTF

v_call: TRBV20-1
clone_size: many
j_call: TRBJ1-2
d_call: TRBD1
cdr3_nt: TGCAGTGCCAGAGACAGGGGTCAAGGCTACACCTTC
cdr3_aa: CSARDRGQGYTF

v_call: TRBV10-3
clone_size: many
j_call: TRBJ1-1
d_call: .
cdr3_nt: TGTGCCATCAGTGCGGCCGAGGATAAAGCTTTCTTT
cdr3_aa: CAISAAEDKAFF

v_call: TRBV4-2
clone_size: few
j_call: TRBJ2-2
d_call: TRBD2
cdr3_nt: TGTGCCAGCAGCCAAGGGGCACTAGCGGGGGGTTTGTCCGGGGAGCTGTTTTTT
cdr3_aa: CASSQGALAGGLSGELFF